The clone carrying this TCR beta chain occurred many times. Its antigen is unknown. Graves' hyperthyroidism was deemed stable given no ophthalmopathy progression within 18 months. Patients having uncontrolled infection, another autoimmune disease, pregnancy or lactation were not included. The sample originates from a study of T cells in Graves' hyperthyroidism and ophthalmopathy. Findings of the study overall: Most thyroid-expanded clonotypes above 0.001 were also found in blood.

It was RNA transcripts that yielded the amplified TCR beta CDR3 regions. The HTBI primer set drove a first-round RT-PCR of the TCR CDR3. Each CDR3 protein gets one entry after TCRdb re-called the multiplex PCR reads with MiXCR. The sample has around 420,000 distinct CDR3 sequences; approximately 14% are singletons. Trimming cost V 5 bases and J 3 bases, with 14 bases left between them. CDR3 length: 14 residues. The germline V gene has CDR1 MNHNS and CDR2 SASEGT. The source is a woman aged 18-35 years with Graves' hyperthyroidism. Sequenced: blood. The chain recombines TRBV6-1 with TRBJ2-7; the D is unclear. In DNA, the CDR3 is TGTGCCAGCAGTTCTGAGGCTGCATTCTACGAGCAGTACTTC. This encodes CASSSEAAFYEQYF.